The sequence of this TCR beta chain was determined in a study of CD8+ T cells in alopecia areata. Study-level background: Oral tofacitinib, 5 to 10 mg twice daily, was given in an open-label trial. The study gave tofacitinib for 6 to 18 months, then 6 months off drug.

To note about this clone: What it binds is not known.

Whole-study findings and limits: Mice showed clearer TCR sharing than patients did, a gap that was possibly HLA-related. Especially in alopecia totalis/universalis, lesional scalp showed greater clonality than normal scalp did.

CDR1 SGHDT and CDR2 YYEEEE come from the germline V gene. The V gene lost 1 base and the J gene lost 4 bases, with 14 bases spanning the gap. The CDR3 is made up of 15 amino acids. Peripheral blood and lesional scalp punch biopsies were taken from alopecia areata patients. cDNA prepared by RNA extraction and subsequent reverse transcription served as the template for sequencing. Produced via immunoSEQ multiplex PCR; TCRdb's table is partial and in-frame only. The sample shows about 11,000 clones, over 60% of them seen only once. The sequencing sample was made of skin. The clonotype comes from a human donor with alopecia areata. The chain links TRBV5-6 to TRBJ2-5, with D possibly being TRBD2 (5 bases). Here the CDR3 DNA reads TGTGCCAGCAGCTTGCTAGCTGGGTTGGTAGAGACCCAGTACTTC. It encodes CASSLLAGLVETQYF.